These 14 T cell receptor beta chains came from one sample sequenced in a study of beta chain features in type 1 diabetes. These receptors have no identified antigens. Study-wide points: Shorter TCRB CDR3s, moderately but significantly so, were found in Type 1 diabetes patients in all four CD4+ subsets.

The isolated RNA, all of it, was reverse transcribed, so expressed TCRB transcripts were what got sequenced. Using immunoSEQ multiplex PCR, the repertoire was profiled, and TCRdb retains in-frame clones only, with some absent. The sample holds about 660,000 clones, more than 12% seen once. Sequencing used naive CD4+ T cells from blood. These receptors were obtained from a man aged 18 to 30 with type 1 diabetes.

The V gene is TRBV30, the J gene TRBJ2-7; D call uncertain. The V gene's germline CDR1 is GTSNPN and CDR2 SVGIG (reference sequence). V shed 1 base and J shed 3 bases, with 7 bases lying between them. The CDR3 spans 12 residues. CDR3 sequence (DNA): TGTGCCTGGAGTGCCAGGTTCTACGAGCAGTACTTC. Translation: CAWSARFYEQYF.

V and J are TRBV7-9 and TRBJ2-3; a weak D match, TRBD2 (5 bases). V lost 5 bases, J lost 0 bases, and 6 bases lay in between. The CDR3 sequence is 13 residues long. The germline V gene encodes CDR1 SEHNR and CDR2 FQNEAQ (reference sequence). CDR3 coding DNA: TGTGCCAGCAGCGAGGGCAGCACAGATACGCAGTATTTT. Translating it yields CASSEGSTDTQYF. Full variable domain (remainder filled in from reference TRBV7-9 and TRBJ2-3): DTGVSQNPRHKITKRGQNVTFRCDPISEHNRLYWYRQTLGQGPEFLTYFQNEAQLEKSRLLSDRFSAERPKGSFSTLEIQRTEQGDSAMYLCASSEGSTDTQYFGPGTRLTVL.

This clone has just a few counts. The chain has TRBV25-1 and TRBJ2-1, with 14 positions matching TRBD2. Germline V lookup: CDR1 MGHDK, CDR2 SYGVNS. V gave up 6 bases and J gave up 9 bases; unmatched junction bases: 10. The CDR3 has 16 amino acids. CDR3 protein: CASSQRGTSGRGEQFF. CDR3 in DNA: TGTGCCAGCAGCCAAAGAGGGACTAGCGGGAGAGGTGAGCAGTTCTTC.

The gene calls are TRBV5-4 and TRBJ2-3, with 10 bases lining up with TRBD1. The germline V gene has CDR1 SGHNT and CDR2 YYREEE (reference sequence). The CDR3 runs to 14 residues. The ends lost 4 bases at V and 4 bases at J; junction bases unmatched: 3. CDR3 sequence (DNA): TGTGCCAGCAGCCCCGGGACAGGGGCAGATACGCAGTATTTT. Residues: CASSPGTGADTQYF. Using reference TRBV5-4 and TRBJ2-3 for the parts outside the CDR3, the full variable domain is ETGVTQSPTHLIKTRGQQVTLRCSSQSGHNTVSWYQQALGQGPQFIFQYYREEENGRGNFPPRFSGLQFPNYSSELNVNALELDDSALYLCASSPGTGADTQYFGPGTRLTVL.

Concerning this clone: The sample carries other DNA sequences with the same CDR3. The chain combines TRBV2 with TRBJ1-1, with 10 bases aligning to TRBD1. V trimming: 6 bases; J trimming: 4 bases; junction bases outside the gene matches: 2. This CDR3 has 13 residues. CDR1 and CDR2 (germline): SNHLY, FYNNEI. The CDR3 here is CASSRDRGTEAFF. The CDR3 DNA sequence: TGTGCCAGCAGCAGGGACAGGGGCACTGAAGCTTTCTTT.

This clone was seen more than once but under ten times. The CDR3: CASSYSRAGYTEAFF. The CDR3 DNA is TGTGCCAGCAGTTACTCGAGGGCAGGGTATACTGAAGCTTTCTTT. The V and J genes are TRBV6-5 and TRBJ1-1, with a weak D call TRBD1 (5 bases). The CDR3 has 15 residues. Trimming pared 0 bases from V and 5 bases from J, leaving 13 bases between. Germline CDR1 MNHEY, CDR2 SVGAGI.

This chain joins TRBV5-4 and TRBJ2-3; D is undetermined. Per germline, CDR1 SGHNT and CDR2 YYREEE (reference sequence). CDR3 length: 13 amino acids. V was shortened by 4 bases and J by 6 bases, with 12 bases between the two germline ends. The CDR3 here is CASSQTPADTQYF. The CDR3, as DNA: TGTGCCAGCAGCCAAACCCCGGCGGATACGCAGTATTTT.

V and J are TRBV9 and TRBJ2-7; D might be TRBD2 (5 bases). Per the germline V gene, CDR1 is SGDLS and CDR2 is YYNGEE. This CDR3 is built from 15 residues. Trimming left V 4 bases short and J 0 bases short, with 14 bases between. The chain's CDR3 is CASSTGAASSYEQYF. As DNA, the CDR3 is TGTGCCAGCAGCACCGGAGCGGCTAGCTCCTACGAGCAGTACTTC.

Only a few counts were recorded for this clone. The gene calls are TRBV5-1 and TRBJ2-6, with D possibly TRBD1 on 6 matching bases. Germline CDR1 reads SGHRS; CDR2 reads YFSETQ. CDR3 size: 16 residues. Trimming removed 4 bases at V and 2 bases at J, with 13 bases between. In DNA form, the CDR3 reads TGCGCCAGCAGCCCAGGGGCCCCGCCTGGGGCCAACGTCCTGACTTTC. This sequence encodes CASSPGAPPGANVLTF.

The chain recombines TRBV9 with TRBJ2-2; 7 bases map to TRBD2. This CDR3 comprises 15 residues. The V segment lost 4 bases and the J segment 3 bases; nucleotides outside the gene matches: 6. Germline lookup yields CDR1 SGDLS and CDR2 YYNGEE. As DNA, the CDR3 is TGTGCCAGCAGCCCGCGGGGGAGTTACACCGGGGAGCTGTTTTTT. Translating gives CASSPRGSYTGELFF.

This clone occurred a few times. CDR3 nucleotide sequence: TGTGCCTGGACCACGGGGAGGGAGCAGTACTTC. This translates into CAWTTGREQYF. V and J are TRBV30 and TRBJ2-7, with a weak D call TRBD2 (6 bases). V was pared by 4 bases and J by 7 bases, with 11 bases between. Germline loops: CDR1 GTSNPN, CDR2 SVGIG (reference sequence). There are 11 residues in the CDR3.

This clone came up a few times. The chain carries TRBV30 and TRBJ1-1, with TRBD1 matching over 9 bases. This CDR3 contains 13 residues. In germline, CDR1 is GTSNPN, CDR2 SVGIG (reference sequence). J lost 12 bases, V lost 0 bases, and 8 bases had no gene match. CDR3: CAWSVRGTGWTFF. The CDR3 region has the DNA TGTGCCTGGAGTGTTCGGGGGACAGGGTGGACTTTCTTT.

Remarks on this clone: Other DNA sequences from this sample encode an identical CDR3 as well. The rearrangement joins TRBV18 to TRBJ2-7; D is unclear. This CDR3 has 13 residues. V gave up 0 bases and J gave up 3 bases, with 6 bases separating them. Germline lookup yields CDR1 KGHSH and CDR2 LQKENI. CDR3 sequence: CASSPPGGYEQYF. CDR3 DNA: TGTGCCAGCTCACCACCGGGCGGCTACGAGCAGTACTTC. Together with reference TRBV18 and TRBJ2-7, the CDR3 gives the full variable domain: NAGVMQNPRHLVRRRGQEARLRCSPMKGHSHVYWYRQLPEEGLKFMVYLQKENIIDESGMPKERFSAEFPKEGPSILRIQQVVRGDSAAYFCASSPPGGYEQYFGPGTRLTVT.

The count of this clone is one. This CDR3 reads CASSSGQGVSEQYF. CDR3 nucleotides: TGTGCCAGCAGCTCAGGACAGGGGGTTTCCGAGCAGTACTTC. This sequence joins TRBV27 and TRBJ2-7, with 10 bases aligning to TRBD1. Germline CDR1 is MNHEY and CDR2 is SMNVEV (reference sequence). V was pared by 6 bases and J by 6 bases, with 8 bases of the junction left unmatched. The CDR3 length is 14 residues.